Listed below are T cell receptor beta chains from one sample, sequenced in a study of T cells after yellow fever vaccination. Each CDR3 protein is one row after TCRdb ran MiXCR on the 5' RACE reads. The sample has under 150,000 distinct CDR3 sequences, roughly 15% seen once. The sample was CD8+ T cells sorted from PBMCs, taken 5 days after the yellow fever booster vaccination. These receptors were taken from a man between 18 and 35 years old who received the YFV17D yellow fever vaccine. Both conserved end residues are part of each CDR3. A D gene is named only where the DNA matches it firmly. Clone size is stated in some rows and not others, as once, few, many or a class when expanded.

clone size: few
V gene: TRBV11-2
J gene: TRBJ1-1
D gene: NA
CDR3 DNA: TGTGCCAGCAGCTTAGAGCGGGAGGGCACTGAAGCTTTCTTT
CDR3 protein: CASSLEREGTEAFF

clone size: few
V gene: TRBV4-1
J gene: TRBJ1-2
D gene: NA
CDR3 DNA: TGCGCCAGCAGCCAAGACTATAACTATGGCTACACCTTC
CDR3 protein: CASSQDYNYGYTF

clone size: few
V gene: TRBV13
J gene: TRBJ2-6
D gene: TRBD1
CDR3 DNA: TGTGCCAGCAGCTCCGGGACAGGCCTCTCTGGGGCCAACGTCCTGACTTTC
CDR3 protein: CASSSGTGLSGANVLTF

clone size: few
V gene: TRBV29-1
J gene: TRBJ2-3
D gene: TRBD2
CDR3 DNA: TGCAGCGTTGTAGGCGGGGGACCCAGAGGGACGCAGTATTTT
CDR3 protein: CSVVGGGPRGTQYF

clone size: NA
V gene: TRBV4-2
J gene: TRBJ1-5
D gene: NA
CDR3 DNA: TGTGCCAGCAGCCAAGAATATGGGTATAGCAATCAGCCCCAGCATTTT
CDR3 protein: CASSQEYGYSNQPQHF

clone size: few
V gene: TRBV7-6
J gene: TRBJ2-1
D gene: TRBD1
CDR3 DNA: TGTGCCAGCAGCTTAGTTAGAGGGGGCGGGTACAATGAGCAGTTCTTC
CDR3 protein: CASSLVRGGGYNEQFF

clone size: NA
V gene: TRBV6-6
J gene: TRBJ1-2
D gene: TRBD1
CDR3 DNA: TGTGCCAGCAGTTACCCAGGGGGAGGGGGCAACTATGGCTACACCTTC
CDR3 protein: CASSYPGGGGNYGYTF

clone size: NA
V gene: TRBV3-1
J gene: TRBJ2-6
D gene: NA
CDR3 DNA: TGTGCCAGCAGCCAACAGGTAACTGGGGCCAACGTCCTGACTTTC
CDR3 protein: CASSQQVTGANVLTF

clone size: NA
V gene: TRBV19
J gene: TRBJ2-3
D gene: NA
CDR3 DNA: TGTGCCAGTGGGGGTAATGGAGGCCCAGATACGCAGTATTTT
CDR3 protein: CASGGNGGPDTQYF

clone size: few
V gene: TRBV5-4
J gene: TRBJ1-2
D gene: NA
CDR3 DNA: TGTGCCAGCAGCTTTATGGACGGCTACACCTTC
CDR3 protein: CASSFMDGYTF

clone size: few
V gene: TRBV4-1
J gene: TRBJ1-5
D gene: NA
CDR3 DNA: TGCGCCAGCAGCCAGTTCCAACAGAACAATCAGCCCCAGCATTTT
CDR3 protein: CASSQFQQNNQPQHF

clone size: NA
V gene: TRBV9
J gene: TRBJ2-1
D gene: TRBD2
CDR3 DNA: TGTGCCAGCAGCTCTAGGAGCGGGGGTGAGTTCTTC
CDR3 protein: CASSSRSGGEFF

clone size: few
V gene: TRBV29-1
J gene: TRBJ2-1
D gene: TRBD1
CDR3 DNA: TGCAGCGTCGGACAGGGTACCGATGAGCAGTTCTTC
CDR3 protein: CSVGQGTDEQFF

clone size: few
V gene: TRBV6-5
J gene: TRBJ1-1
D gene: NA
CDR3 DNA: TGTGCCAGCAGTTACTACGCGGGGGCGGACACTGAAGCTTTCTTT
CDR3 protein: CASSYYAGADTEAFF

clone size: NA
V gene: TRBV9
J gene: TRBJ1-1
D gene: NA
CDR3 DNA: TGTGCCAGCAGTTCAACGAGTGGAGAAGCTTTCTTT
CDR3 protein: CASSSTSGEAFF

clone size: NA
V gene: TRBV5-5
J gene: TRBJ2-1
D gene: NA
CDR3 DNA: TGTGCCAGCAGCCTCATGGGCAATGAGCAGTTCTTC
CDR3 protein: CASSLMGNEQFF

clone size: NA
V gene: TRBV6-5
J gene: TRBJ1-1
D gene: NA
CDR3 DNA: TGTGCCAGCAGTTACAAGGCAGGGTGGGCGAACACTGAAGCTTTCTTT
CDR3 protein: CASSYKAGWANTEAFF

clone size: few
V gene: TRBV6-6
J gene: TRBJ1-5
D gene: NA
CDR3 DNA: TGTGCCAGCATCCCGGGGGCGGGGCAGCCCCAGCATTTT
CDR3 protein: CASIPGAGQPQHF

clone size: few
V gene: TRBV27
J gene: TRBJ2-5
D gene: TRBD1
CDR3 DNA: TGTGCCAGCACAAAGACAGGGGAAGAGACCCAGTACTTC
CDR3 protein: CASTKTGEETQYF

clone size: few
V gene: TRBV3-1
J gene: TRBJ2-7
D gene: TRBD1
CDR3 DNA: TGTGCCAGCAAAAGGACAGGGTTTACCTACGAGCAGTACTTC
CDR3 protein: CASKRTGFTYEQYF

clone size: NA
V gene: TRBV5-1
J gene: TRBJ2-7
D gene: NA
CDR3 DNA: TGCGCCAGCAGCTTGGGGGCCGGCCGGGAGCAGTACTTC
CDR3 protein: CASSLGAGREQYF

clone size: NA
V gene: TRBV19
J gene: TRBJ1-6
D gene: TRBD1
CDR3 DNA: TGTGCCAGTAGTCAACAGGGGGGACTCTCACCCCTCCACTTT
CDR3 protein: CASSQQGGLSPLHF

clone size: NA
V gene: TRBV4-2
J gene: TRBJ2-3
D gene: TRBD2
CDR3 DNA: TGTGCCAGCAGCCAAGATCTGCTAGCGGGGGGGCCGAGGACAGATACGCAGTATTTT
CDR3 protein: CASSQDLLAGGPRTDTQYF

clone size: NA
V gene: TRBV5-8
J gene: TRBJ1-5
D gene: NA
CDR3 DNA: TGTGCCAGCAGCTTGGGAGGGAACGGTCAGCCCCAGCATTTT
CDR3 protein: CASSLGGNGQPQHF

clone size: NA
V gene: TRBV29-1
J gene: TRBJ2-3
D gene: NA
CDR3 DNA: TGCAGCGTTGAAAGGTTGGCGGGGGCTAGCACAGATACGCAGTATTTT
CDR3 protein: CSVERLAGASTDTQYF

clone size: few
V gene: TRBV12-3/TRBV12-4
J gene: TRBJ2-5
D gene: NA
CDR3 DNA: TGTGCCAGCACCATACAGGGCTGGGAGACCCAGTACTTC
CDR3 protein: CASTIQGWETQYF

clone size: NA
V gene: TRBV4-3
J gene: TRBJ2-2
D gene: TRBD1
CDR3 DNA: TGCGCCAGCAGTCAATTGACAGGGAGCACCGGGGAGCTGTTTTTT
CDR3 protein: CASSQLTGSTGELFF

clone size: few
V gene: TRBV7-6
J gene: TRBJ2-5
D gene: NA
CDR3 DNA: TGTGCCAGCAGCTCCTCGACCCGAGCCAGGCTCCCACAAGAGACCCAGTACTTC
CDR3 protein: CASSSSTRARLPQETQYF

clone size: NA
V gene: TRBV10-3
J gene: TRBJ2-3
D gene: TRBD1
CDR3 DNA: TGTGCCATCAGTGAATTAGGGGGCGCAGATACGCAGTATTTT
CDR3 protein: CAISELGGADTQYF

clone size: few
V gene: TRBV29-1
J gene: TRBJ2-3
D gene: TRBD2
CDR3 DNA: TGCAGCGTTTCCGGACTAGCGGGGGAGAGAGATACGCAGTATTTT
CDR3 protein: CSVSGLAGERDTQYF

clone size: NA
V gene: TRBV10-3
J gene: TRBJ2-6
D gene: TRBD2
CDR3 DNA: TGTGCCATCAGTGAGTCCCAAGGGAGGGACTCGGGGGCCAACGTCCTGACTTTC
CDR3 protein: CAISESQGRDSGANVLTF